These 14 T cell receptor beta chains share one sample of origin, sequenced in a study of blood T cell repertoires in acute mononucleosis. Time point specified: acute infectious mononucleosis, at clinical presentation within 2 weeks of symptom onset (visit 1). This table comes from immunoSEQ multiplex PCR, and its TCRdb copy is limited to in-frame clones, with some not included. The sample has some 2,000 clones; less than 30% are singletons. Source: EBV YVL epitope tetramer+ CD8+ T cells sorted from PBMCs, taken during acute infectious mononucleosis. The subset here: CD8 T cells binding a tetramer with EBV BRLF1 109-117 peptide (YVL-BR). Source of these receptors: a man between 18 and 35 years old with infectious mononucleosis caused by EBV.

The V and J genes are TRBV13 and TRBJ2-7; 8 bases align to TRBD2. The J call is uncertain, as TRBJ2-4 better fits the DNA end. The CDR3 is made up of 16 amino acids. In germline, CDR1 is PRHDT, CDR2 FYEKMQ (reference sequence). CDR3 bases: TGTGCCAGCAGCCACCCCCGGGAGGGAGGGCAAAACATTCAGTACTTC. It yields the protein CASSHPREGGQNIQYF.

Details on this clone: A far bigger clonotype differs at one base, so this is likely a read error. V gene TRBV11-2 combines with J gene TRBJ2-5; D is perhaps TRBD1 (6 bases). The CDR3 loop spans 16 amino acids. Germline loops: CDR1 SGHAT, CDR2 FQNNGV. CDR3 residues: CASSLDLTGMGESQYF. The CDR3 DNA reads TGTGCCAGCAGCTTAGATTTAACAGGGATGGGGGAGAGCCAGTACTTC.

The DNA for the CDR3 is TGTGCCAGCGGAGATACGCAGTATTTT. As protein: CASGDTQYF. The chain links TRBV3-1 (or the pseudogene TRBV3-2) to TRBJ2-3; D call uncertain. The CDR3 runs 9 residues. Trimming cost V 8 bases and J 5 bases, with 2 bases left between them. Germline CDR1 is LGHDT and CDR2 is YNNKEL (reference sequence).

Comments on this clone: A far larger clone lies a single base away; this is likely a read error. The chain has TRBV19 and TRBJ2-3; 7 bases are shared with TRBD2. The length of the CDR3 is 14 residues. The germline V gene encodes CDR1 LNHDA and CDR2 SQIVND (reference sequence). V shed 8 bases and J 6 bases; nucleotides not matched to a gene: 11. The CDR3 reads CASGTAGNSDTQYF. Here the CDR3 DNA reads TGTGCCAGTGGAACAGCGGGAAACTCTGATACGCAGTATTTT.

This clone has only a few counts. This CDR3 is also generated by other DNA sequences in the sample. The J gene is TRBJ2-1, the V gene TRBV6-5; the D is unclear. The CDR3 has 12 amino acids. The V end was cut by 4 bases, the J end by 6 bases, with 7 bases between. Per germline, CDR1 MNHEY and CDR2 SVGAGI. The CDR3 DNA follows: TGTGCCAGCAGTTTATTCAGCAATGAGCAGTTCTTC. Amino acid sequence: CASSLFSNEQFF.

The V call is TRBV28, the J call TRBJ2-7; D not resolved. The CDR3 length is 13 residues. From germline, CDR1 is MDHEN and CDR2 SYDVKM. V was cut by 5 bases and J by 5 bases, with 13 bases left in between. CDR3 DNA sequence: TGTGCCAGCAGTGGCCCGGGTTGGGACGAGCAGTACTTC. Protein: CASSGPGWDEQYF.

On this clone itself: A far more abundant clone sits one base away, making this likely a read error. V usage is TRBV6-5 and J usage is TRBJ2-1; 8 bases agree with TRBD2. V shed 5 bases, J shed 15 bases, and the junction held 9 bases outside the gene matches. Germline assignment: CDR1 MNHEY and CDR2 SVGAGI. The CDR3 loop spans 12 amino acids. Here the CDR3 reads CASSDIGTSRFF. The DNA for the CDR3 is TGTGCCAGCAGTGACATCGGGACTAGTAGGTTCTTC.

On this clone: This sample includes further DNA sequences coding for the same CDR3. The rearrangement joins TRBV27 to TRBJ2-3; tentatively, D is TRBD1 (5 bases). The V gene's germline CDR1 is MNHEY and CDR2 SMNVEV (reference sequence). The CDR3 has 16 amino acids. The V end was cut by 6 bases, the J end by 1 base, with 17 bases between. This CDR3 reads CASSLDLGQGTDTQYF. DNA of the CDR3: TGTGCCAGCAGCTTGGACCTGGGGCAGGGCACAGATACGCAGTATTTT.

In regard to this clone: This likely came from a read error, as a far larger clone is one base away. This rearrangement joins TRBV28 to TRBJ2-1, with D unclear. Germline V CDR1 and CDR2: MDHEN, SYDVKM. Trimming shortened V by 6 bases and J by 8 bases, and 14 bases separated the two germline ends. This CDR3 contains 13 residues. Here the CDR3 reads CASSPRLGHEQFF. Written as DNA, the CDR3 is TGTGCCAGCAGCCCGCGACTGGGCCATGAGCAGTTCTTC.

This clone was recorded only once. One junction end does not reproduce the germline sequence, and a read error may be involved. This chain joins TRBV19 and TRBJ2-3, with 8 nucleotides matching TRBD2. In germline, CDR1 is LNHDA, CDR2 SQIVND (reference sequence). This CDR3 contains 14 residues. As DNA, the CDR3 is TGCGCCAGTAGAATAGCGGGAAACCCTGATACGCAGTATTTT. Translated: CASRIAGNPDTQYF.

The sample holds a few counts of this clone. The chain couples TRBV27 to TRBJ1-1; D remains ambiguous. V dropped 0 bases and J dropped 7 bases, with 3 bases sitting between them. There are 11 residues in the CDR3. Germline values: CDR1 MNHEY, CDR2 SMNVEV (reference sequence). The CDR3 region has the DNA TGTGCCAGCAGTTTATCTAATGAAGCTTTCTTT. Residues: CASSLSNEAFF.

This clone was seen a handful of times. A far larger clone is only one base removed, so a read error is likely. The chain joins TRBV7-2 to TRBJ2-2; the D gene is possibly TRBD1 (5 bases). In germline, CDR1 is SGHTA, CDR2 FQGNSA. V lost 5 bases, J lost 8 bases, and 15 bases lay in between. CDR3 size: 14 residues. This CDR3 is CASSQDQGTGELFF. CDR3 bases: TGTGCCAGCAGCCAAGATCAGGGAACAGGGGAGCTGTTTTTT.

This clone was observed a few times. This chain uses TRBV6-7 with TRBJ2-1, with D unclear. TRBV6-7 is identified as an open reading frame with a role that is uncertain. The CDR3 has 11 amino acids. Trimming cost V 5 bases and J 3 bases, with 2 bases left between them. As DNA, the CDR3 is TGTGCCAGCAGTATCTACAATGAGCAGTTCTTC. Amino acid sequence: CASSIYNEQFF.

Worth noting for this clone: A far larger clone is one nucleotide away, so this likely arose from a read error. The sample holds other DNA sequences that translate to the same CDR3. The chain couples TRBV30 to TRBJ2-1; D not resolved. V was pared by 3 bases and J by 2 bases, with 11 bases between. Germline CDR1 GTSNPN, CDR2 SVGIG (reference sequence). CDR3 length: 14 amino acids. The CDR3 reads CAWRVQPAYNEQFF. The CDR3 DNA is TGTGCCTGGAGGGTCCAACCAGCCTACAATGAGCAGTTCTTC. The full variable domain, rest sourced from reference TRBV30 and TRBJ2-1, is SQTIHQWPATLVQPVGSPLSLECTVEGTSNPNLYWYRQAAGRGLQLLFYSVGIGQISSEVPQNLSASRPQDRQFILSSKKLLLSDSGFYLCAWRVQPAYNEQFFGPGTRLTVL.